This T cell receptor (beta chain) was observed in a study of T cell repertoires in cytomegalovirus infection. As for the study in general: Public TCR beta signatures were indicative of both CMV infection and a matching HLA type. Study outcomes and limitations: Based on cumulative public TCR beta family frequency, carriers of CMV plus the relevant HLA were identified.

This CDR3 spans 16 amino acids. V lost 4 bases to trimming and J lost 4 bases; unmatched junction nucleotides: 8. Turning to this clonotype: Its antigen is not identified.

TCRdb re-called the reads with MiXCR, one entry per CDR3 protein. The sample records around 100,000 distinct CDR3 sequences, around 30% being singletons. V and J are TRBV12-3 or TRBV12-4 and TRBJ1-1; 11 bases fit TRBD1. Specimen: CD8+ T cells from cultured PBMCs, collected from culture after CMV antigen stimulation. The clonotype was recovered from a human donor in good health (CMV status not recorded). Some clones in this sample may be carry-over from other donors' samples. The CDR3, as DNA: TGTGCCAGCAGTTACCCCCGGGACAGGGGGTTCACTGAAGCTTTCTTT. It translates to CASSYPRDRGFTEAFF.